This TCR beta chain was found in a study of technical replicates of blood from several donors. Assay: immunoSEQ multiplex PCR; the TCRdb copy retains only in-frame clones and omits some. Found here are about 85,000 clones, 90% to 95% of them singletons; the top ten hold roughly 0.25%. Germline CDR1 MNHNS, CDR2 SASEGT. V lost 9 bases, J lost 2 bases, and 9 bases stayed unmatched. CDR3 size: 14 residues. The chain joins TRBV6-1 to TRBJ1-1, with 7 bases fitting TRBD1. This receptor was taken from a human donor in good health. The sample comprised T cells isolated from PBMCs. CDR3 loop: CASPSRGDNTEAFF. CDR3 DNA: TGTGCCAGTCCTTCCAGGGGGGATAACACTGAAGCTTTCTTT.